This record covers a single TCR beta chain. The antigen is not known. The source of the sample is a study of cytomegalovirus exposure and HLA in healthy donors. General observations from the study: The authors enumerated around 150 TCR beta chains as linked to cytomegalovirus.

The protocol was immunoSEQ multiplex PCR, while the TCRdb copy is restricted to in-frame clones and leaves out a portion. Altogether 150,000 to 200,000 clones are present, about nine tenths being singletons, with the ten largest covering 6% to 8.5%. The V gene's germline CDR1 is KGHSH and CDR2 LQKENI. The CDR3 length is 14 residues. Trimming took 2 bases from V and 2 from J, leaving 10 bases between them. This sequence originates from a man aged 30 to 45 in good health and CMV-seropositive. The rearrangement joins TRBV18 to TRBJ2-7; unclear D gene. The sample consisted of PBMCs. The DNA for the CDR3 is TGTGCCAGCTCACCATTCTCAGACCCCTACGAGCAGTACTTC. This gives the protein CASSPFSDPYEQYF. Combining the CDR3 with reference TRBV18 and TRBJ2-7 gives the whole variable domain NAGVMQNPRHLVRRRGQEARLRCSPMKGHSHVYWYRQLPEEGLKFMVYLQKENIIDESGMPKERFSAEFPKEGPSILRIQQVVRGDSAAYFCASSPFSDPYEQYFGPGTRLTVT.